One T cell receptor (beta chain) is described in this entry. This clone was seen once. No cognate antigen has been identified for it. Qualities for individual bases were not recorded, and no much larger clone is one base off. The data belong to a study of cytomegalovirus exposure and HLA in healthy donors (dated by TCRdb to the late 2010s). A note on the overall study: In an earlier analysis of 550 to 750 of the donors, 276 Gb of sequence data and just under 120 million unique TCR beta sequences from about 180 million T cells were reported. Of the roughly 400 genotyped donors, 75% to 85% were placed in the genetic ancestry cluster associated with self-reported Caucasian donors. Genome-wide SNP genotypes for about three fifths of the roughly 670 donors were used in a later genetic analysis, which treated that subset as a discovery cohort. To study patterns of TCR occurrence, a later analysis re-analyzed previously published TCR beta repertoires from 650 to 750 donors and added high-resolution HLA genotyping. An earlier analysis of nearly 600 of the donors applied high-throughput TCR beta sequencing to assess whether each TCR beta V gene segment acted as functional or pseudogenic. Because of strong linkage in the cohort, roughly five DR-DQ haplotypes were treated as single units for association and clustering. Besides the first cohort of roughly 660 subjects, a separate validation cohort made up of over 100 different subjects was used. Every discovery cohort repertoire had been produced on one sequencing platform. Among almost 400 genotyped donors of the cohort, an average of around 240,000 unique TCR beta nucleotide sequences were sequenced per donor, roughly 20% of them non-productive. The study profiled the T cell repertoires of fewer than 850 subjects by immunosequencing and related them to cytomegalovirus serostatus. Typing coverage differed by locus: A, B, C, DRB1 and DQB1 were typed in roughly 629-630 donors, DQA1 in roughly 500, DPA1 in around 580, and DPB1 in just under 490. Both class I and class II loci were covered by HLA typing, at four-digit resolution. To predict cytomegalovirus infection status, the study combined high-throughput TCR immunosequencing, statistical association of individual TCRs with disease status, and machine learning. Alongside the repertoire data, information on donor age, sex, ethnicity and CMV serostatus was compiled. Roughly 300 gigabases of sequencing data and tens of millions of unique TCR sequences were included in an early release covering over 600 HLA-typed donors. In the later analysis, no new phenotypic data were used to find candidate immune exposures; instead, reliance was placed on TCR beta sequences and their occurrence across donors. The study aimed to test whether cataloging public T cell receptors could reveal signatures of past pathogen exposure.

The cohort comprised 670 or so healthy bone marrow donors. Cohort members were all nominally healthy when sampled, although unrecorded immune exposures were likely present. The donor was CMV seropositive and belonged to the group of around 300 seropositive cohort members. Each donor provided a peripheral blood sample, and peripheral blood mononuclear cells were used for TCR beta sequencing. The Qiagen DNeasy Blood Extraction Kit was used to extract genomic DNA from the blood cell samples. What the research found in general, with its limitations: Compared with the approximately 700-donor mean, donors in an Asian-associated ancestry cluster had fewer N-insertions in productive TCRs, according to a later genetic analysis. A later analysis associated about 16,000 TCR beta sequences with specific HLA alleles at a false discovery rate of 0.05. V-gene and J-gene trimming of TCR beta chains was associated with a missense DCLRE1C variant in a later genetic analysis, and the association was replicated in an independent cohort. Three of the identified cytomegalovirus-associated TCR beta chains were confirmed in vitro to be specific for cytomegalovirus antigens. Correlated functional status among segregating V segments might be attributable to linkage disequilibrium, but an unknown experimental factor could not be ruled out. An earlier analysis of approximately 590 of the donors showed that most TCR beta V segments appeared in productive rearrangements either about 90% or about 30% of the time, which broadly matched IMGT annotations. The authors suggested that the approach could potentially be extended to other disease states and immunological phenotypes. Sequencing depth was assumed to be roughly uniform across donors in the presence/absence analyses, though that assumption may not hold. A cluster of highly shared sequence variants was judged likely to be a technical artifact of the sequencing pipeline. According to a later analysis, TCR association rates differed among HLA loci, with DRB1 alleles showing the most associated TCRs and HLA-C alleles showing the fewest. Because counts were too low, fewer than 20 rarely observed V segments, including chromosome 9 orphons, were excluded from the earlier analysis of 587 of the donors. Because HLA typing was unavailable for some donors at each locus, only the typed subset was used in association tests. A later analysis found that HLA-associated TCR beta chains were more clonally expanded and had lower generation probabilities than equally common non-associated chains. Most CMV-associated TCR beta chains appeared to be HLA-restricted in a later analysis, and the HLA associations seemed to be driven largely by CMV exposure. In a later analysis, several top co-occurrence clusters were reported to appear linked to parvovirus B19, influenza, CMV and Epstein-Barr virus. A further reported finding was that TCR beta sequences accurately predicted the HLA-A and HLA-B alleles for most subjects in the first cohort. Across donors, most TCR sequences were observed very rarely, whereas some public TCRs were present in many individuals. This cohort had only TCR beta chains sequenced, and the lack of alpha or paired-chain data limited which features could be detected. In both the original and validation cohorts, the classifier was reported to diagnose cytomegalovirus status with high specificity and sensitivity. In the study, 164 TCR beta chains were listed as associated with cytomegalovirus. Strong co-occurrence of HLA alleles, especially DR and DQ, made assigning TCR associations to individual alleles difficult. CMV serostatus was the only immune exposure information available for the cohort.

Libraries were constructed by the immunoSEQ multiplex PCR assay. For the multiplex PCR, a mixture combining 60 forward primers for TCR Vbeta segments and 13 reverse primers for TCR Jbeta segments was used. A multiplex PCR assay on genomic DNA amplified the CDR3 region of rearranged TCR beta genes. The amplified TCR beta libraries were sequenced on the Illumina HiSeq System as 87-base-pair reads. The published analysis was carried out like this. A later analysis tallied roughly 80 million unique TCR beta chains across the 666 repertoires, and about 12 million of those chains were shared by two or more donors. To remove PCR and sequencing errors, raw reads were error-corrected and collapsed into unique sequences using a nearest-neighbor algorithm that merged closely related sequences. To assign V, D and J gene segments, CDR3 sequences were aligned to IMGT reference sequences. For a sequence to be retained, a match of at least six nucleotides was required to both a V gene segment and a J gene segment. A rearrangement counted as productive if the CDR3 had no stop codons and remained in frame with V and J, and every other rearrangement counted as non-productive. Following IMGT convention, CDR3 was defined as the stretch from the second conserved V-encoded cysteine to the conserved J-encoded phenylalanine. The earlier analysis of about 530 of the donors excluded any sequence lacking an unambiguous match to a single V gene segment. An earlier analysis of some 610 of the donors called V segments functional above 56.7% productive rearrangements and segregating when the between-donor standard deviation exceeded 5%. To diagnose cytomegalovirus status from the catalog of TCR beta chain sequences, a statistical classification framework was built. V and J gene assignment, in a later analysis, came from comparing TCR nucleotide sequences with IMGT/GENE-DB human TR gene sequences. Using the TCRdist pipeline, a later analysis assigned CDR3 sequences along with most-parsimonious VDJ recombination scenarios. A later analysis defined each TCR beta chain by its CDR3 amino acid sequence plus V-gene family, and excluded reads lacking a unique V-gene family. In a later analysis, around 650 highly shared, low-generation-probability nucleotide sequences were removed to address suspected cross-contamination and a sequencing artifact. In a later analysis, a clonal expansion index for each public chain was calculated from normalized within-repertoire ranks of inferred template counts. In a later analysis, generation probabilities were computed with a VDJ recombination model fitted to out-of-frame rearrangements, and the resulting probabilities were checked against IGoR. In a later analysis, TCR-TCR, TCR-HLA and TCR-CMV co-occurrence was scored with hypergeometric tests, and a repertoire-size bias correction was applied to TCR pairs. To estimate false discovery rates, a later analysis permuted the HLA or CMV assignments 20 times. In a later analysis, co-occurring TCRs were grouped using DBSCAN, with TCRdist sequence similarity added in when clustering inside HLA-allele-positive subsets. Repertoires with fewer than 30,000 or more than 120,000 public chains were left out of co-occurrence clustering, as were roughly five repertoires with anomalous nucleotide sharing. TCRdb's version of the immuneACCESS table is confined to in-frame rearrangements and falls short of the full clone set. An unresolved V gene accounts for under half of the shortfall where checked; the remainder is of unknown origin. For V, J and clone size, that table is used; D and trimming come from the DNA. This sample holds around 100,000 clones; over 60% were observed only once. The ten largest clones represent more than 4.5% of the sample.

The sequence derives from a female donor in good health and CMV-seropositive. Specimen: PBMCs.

The DNA sequence is as follows: TGTGCCAGCAGCTTAGACAGATCCTACGAGCAGTACTTC. Translated, this gives CASSLDRSYEQYF. The sequence is built from TRBV7-8 and TRBJ2-7; the D gene lacks a confident call. V is clipped by 1 base and J by 1 base, and the sequence between their germline boundaries is 5 bases long. The CDR3 contains 13 residues, cysteine and phenylalanine counted. Only CDR3 DNA is held: 39 bases, read in frame from base 1. According to the germline V gene, CDR1 reads SGHVS and CDR2 reads FQNEAQ.